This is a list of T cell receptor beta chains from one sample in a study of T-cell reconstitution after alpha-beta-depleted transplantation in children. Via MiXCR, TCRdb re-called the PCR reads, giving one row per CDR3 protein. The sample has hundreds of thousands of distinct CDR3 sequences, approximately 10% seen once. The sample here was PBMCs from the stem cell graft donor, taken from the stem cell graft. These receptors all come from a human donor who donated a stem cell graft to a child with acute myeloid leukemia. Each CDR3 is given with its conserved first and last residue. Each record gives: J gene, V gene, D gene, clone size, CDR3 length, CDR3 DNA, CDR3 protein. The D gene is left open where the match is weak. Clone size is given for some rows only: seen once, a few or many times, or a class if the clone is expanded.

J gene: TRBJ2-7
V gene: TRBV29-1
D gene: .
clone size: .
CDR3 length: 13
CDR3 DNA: TGCAGCGCACTGGGTAGGGGCAGTGACGAGCAGTACTTC
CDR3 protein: CSALGRGSDEQYF

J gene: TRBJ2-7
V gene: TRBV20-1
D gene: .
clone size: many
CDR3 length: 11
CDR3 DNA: TGCAGTGCTAGAGGGGACTACGAGCAGTACTTC
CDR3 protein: CSARGDYEQYF

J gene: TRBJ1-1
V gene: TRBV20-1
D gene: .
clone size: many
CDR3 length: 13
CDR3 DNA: TGCAGTGCAACAGTACAGGGAGTAGGGGTAGCTTTCTTT
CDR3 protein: CSATVQGVGVAFF

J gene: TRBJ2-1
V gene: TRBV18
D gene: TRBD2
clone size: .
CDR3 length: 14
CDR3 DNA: TGTGCCAGCTCACCCTACGCGGGGGAGAATGAGCAGTTCTTC
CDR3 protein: CASSPYAGENEQFF

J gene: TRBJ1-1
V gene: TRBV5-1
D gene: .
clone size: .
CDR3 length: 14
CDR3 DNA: TGCGCCAGCAGCCGGACACGGGTGAACACTGAAGCTTTCTTT
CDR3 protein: CASSRTRVNTEAFF

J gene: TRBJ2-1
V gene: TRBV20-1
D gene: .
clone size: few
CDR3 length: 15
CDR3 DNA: TGCAGTGCTCCCCCCCGGCAGGGGACCTACAATGAGCAGTTCTTC
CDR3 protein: CSAPPRQGTYNEQFF

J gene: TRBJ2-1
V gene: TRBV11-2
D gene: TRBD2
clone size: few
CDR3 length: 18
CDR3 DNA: TGTGCCAGCAGCTTCAGACTAGCGGGAGGGCCGGGTTACAATGAGCAGTTCTTC
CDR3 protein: CASSFRLAGGPGYNEQFF

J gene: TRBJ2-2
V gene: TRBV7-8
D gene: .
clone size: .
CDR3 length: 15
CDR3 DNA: TGTGCCAGCAGCCCGGGTCCCCGGGATCTCGGGGAGCTGTTTTTT
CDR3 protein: CASSPGPRDLGELFF

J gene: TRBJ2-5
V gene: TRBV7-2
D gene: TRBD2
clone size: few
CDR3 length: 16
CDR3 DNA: TGTGCCAGCAGCTACAGGACTAGCGGGGTCCAAGAGACCCAGTACTTC
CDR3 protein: CASSYRTSGVQETQYF

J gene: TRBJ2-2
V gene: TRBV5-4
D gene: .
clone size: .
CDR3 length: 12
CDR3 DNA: TGTGCCAGCAGCTTGGATATCGGGGAGCTGTTTTTT
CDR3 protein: CASSLDIGELFF

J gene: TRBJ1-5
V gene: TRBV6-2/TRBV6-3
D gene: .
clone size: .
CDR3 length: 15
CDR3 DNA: TGTGCCAGCAGTATAGGGGCGAAGAGCAATCAGCCCCAGCATTTT
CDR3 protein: CASSIGAKSNQPQHF

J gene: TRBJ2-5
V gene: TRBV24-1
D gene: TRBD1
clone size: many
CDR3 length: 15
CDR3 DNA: TGTGCCACCAGTGACTTCACAGGGGGCGGTCAGACCCAGTACTTC
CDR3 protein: CATSDFTGGGQTQYF

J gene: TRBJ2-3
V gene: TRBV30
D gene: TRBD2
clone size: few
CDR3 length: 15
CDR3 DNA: TGTGCCTCAATATTTACTAGCGGGAGGCCAGATACGCAGTATTTT
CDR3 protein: CASIFTSGRPDTQYF

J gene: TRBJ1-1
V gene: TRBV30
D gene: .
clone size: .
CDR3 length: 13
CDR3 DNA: TGTGCCTGGAGTTACGGGCTGAACACTGAAGCTTTCTTT
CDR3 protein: CAWSYGLNTEAFF

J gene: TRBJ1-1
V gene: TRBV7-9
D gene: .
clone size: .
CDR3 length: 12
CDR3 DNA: TGTGCCAGCAGTGACAGCTACACTGAAGCTTTCTTT
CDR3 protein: CASSDSYTEAFF

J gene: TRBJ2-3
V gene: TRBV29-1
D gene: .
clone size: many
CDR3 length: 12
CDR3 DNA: TGCAGCACGAGGGACGGCACAGATACGCAGTATTTT
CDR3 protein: CSTRDGTDTQYF

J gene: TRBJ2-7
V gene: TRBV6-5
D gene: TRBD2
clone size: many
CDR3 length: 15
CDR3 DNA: TGTGCCAGCAGTTCCGCGACTAGCAGCCGATACGAGCAGTACTTC
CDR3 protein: CASSSATSSRYEQYF

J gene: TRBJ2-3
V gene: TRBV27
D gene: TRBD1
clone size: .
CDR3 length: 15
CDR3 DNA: TGTGCCAGCAGTACCGACAGGGTCGTTACAGATACGCAGTATTTT
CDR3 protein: CASSTDRVVTDTQYF

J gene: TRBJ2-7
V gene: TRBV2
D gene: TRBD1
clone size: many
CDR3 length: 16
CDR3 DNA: TGTGCCAGCAGTGAAGGCCCCCGGACAGGGTTTAACGAGCAGTACTTC
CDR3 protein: CASSEGPRTGFNEQYF

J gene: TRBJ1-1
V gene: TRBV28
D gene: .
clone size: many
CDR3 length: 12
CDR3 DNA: TGTGCCAGCAGTCAACAGGGCGGCGAAGCTTTCTTT
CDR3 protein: CASSQQGGEAFF

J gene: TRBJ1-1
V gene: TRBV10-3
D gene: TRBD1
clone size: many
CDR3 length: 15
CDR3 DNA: TGTGCCATCAGTGGGGACAGGGCGCAGAACACTGAAGCTTTCTTT
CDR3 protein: CAISGDRAQNTEAFF

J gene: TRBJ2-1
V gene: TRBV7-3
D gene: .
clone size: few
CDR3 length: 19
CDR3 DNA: TGTGCCAGCAGCCTCCCCGGACAGTTTTTAGGTTACGGGTACAATGAGCAGTTCTTC
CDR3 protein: CASSLPGQFLGYGYNEQFF

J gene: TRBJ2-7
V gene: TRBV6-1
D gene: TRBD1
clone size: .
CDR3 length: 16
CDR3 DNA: TGTGCCAGCAGAGACCTCCGAGACAGGGGGGGGTACGAGCAGTACTTC
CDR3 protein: CASRDLRDRGGYEQYF

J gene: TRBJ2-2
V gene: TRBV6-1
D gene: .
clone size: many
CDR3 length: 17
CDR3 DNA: TGTGCCAGCAGCCGACTCCCCCGGGACGGATACACCGGGGAGCTGTTTTTT
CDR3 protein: CASSRLPRDGYTGELFF

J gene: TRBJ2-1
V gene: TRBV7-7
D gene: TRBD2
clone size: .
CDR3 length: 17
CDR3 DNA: TGTGCTAGCAGCTTCGGAGTTGGACTAGCGTCTCACAATGAGCAGTTCTTC
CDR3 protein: CASSFGVGLASHNEQFF

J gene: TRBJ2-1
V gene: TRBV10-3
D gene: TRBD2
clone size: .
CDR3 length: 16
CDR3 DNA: TGTGCCATCAGGGATTCACTAGCGGGAGGGTCGACTGAGCAGTTCTTC
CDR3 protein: CAIRDSLAGGSTEQFF

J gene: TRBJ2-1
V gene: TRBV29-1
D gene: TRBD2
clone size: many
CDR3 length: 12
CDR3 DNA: TGCAGCGTTGACCAGCGGGAAGGAGAGCAGTTCTTC
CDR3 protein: CSVDQREGEQFF

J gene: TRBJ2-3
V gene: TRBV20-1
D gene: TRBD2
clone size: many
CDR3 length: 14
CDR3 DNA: TGCAGTGCTAGAAGACTAGCGGCCACAGATACGCAGTATTTT
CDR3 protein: CSARRLAATDTQYF

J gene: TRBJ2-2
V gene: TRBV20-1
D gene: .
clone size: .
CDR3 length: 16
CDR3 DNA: TGCAGTGCTAGAGATCGGTCGGGTAGGGTCACCGGGGAGCTGTTTTTT
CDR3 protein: CSARDRSGRVTGELFF